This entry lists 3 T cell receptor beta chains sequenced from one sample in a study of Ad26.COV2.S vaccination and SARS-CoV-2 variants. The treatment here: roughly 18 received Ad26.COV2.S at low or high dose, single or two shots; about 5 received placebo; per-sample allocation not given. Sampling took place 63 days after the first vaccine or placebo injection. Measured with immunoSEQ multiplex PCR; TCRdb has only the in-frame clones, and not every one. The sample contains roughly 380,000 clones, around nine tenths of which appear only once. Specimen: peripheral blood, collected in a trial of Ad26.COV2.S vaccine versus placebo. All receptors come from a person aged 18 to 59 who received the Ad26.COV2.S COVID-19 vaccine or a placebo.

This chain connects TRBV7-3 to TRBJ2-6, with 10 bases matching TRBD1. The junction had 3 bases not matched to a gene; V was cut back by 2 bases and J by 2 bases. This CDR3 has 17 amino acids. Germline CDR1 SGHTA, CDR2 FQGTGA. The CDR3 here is CASSLVGTGAGANVLTF. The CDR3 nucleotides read TGTGCCAGCAGCTTAGTTGGGACAGGGGCTGGGGCCAACGTCCTGACTTTC.

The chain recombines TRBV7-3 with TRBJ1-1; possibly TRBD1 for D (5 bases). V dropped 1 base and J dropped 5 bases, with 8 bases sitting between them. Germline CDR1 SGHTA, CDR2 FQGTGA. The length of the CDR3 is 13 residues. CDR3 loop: CASSLSGATEAFF. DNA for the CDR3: TGTGCCAGCAGCTTAAGCGGGGCAACTGAAGCTTTCTTT.

In DNA form, the CDR3 reads TGTGCCAGCAGCCCTATGGACGGCCCGACTCACCACGAGCAGTACTTC. Protein sequence: CASSPMDGPTHHEQYF. V usage is TRBV7-9 and J usage is TRBJ2-7, with D unresolved. The CDR3 contains 16 residues. The V end was cut by 5 bases, the J end by 5 bases, with 22 bases between. CDR1 SEHNR and CDR2 FQNEAQ come from the germline V gene (reference sequence).